This T cell receptor beta chain was sequenced for a study of PD-L1 blockade in urothelial cancer. Sampling of each patient yielded between 1 and 8 specimens, collected pretreatment and on-treatment. Spike-ins of synthetic TCR analog templates went into each PCR. TCRdb's table, derived via immunoSEQ multiplex PCR, lists solely in-frame clones and lacks some. The table records roughly 38,000 clones, over 75% of them present only once. This CDR3 spans 17 amino acids. Germline V CDR1 and CDR2: SGHTA, FQGNSA. Germline trimming cut 4 bases from V and 3 bases from J; bases unmatched to any gene: 10. Source: PBMCs, taken around atezolizumab (anti-PD-L1) treatment. V and J are TRBV7-2 and TRBJ1-5; TRBD1 aligns across 9 bases. This sequence was found in a man in his 70s with urothelial cancer. The CDR3 nucleotides are TGTGCCAGCAGCTCCAGAGGGGGACAGGGCGCCAATCAGCCCCAGCATTTT. As protein: CASSSRGGQGANQPQHF.